The 21 T cell receptor beta chains given below trace back to one sample, sequenced in a study of metastatic and nonmetastatic thyroid tumors. MiXCR re-clonotyped the PCR reads for TCRdb. Here the sample spans roughly 44,000 clones, 24% being singletons. Before thyroid surgery, none of the patients had received any treatment. Material for sequencing was tumor tissue. Source of these receptors: a female donor with papillary thyroid cancer or a benign thyroid nodule (not recorded which). Some clones in this sample may be carry-over from other donors' samples.

In its sample, this clone was seen many times. The chain is built from TRBV7-2 and TRBJ2-5, with TRBD2 matching over 10 bases. The CDR3 sequence is 15 residues long. V lost 5 bases, J lost 5 bases, and 8 bases stayed unmatched. Germline values: CDR1 SGHTA, CDR2 FQGNSA. CDR3 amino acids: CASSPSGGAAETQYF. The CDR3 DNA reads TGTGCCAGCAGCCCAAGCGGGGGGGCAGCGGAGACCCAGTACTTC. Combining the CDR3 with reference TRBV7-2 and TRBJ2-5 gives the whole variable domain GAGVSQSPSNKVTEKGKDVELRCDPISGHTALYWYRQSLGQGLEFLIYFQGNSAPDKSGLPSDRFSAERTGGSVSTLTIQRTQQEDSAVYLCASSPSGGAAETQYFGPGTRLLVL.

This clone has at least ten counts. CDR3 nucleotide sequence: TGTGCCAGCAGGAATACAGGGGGAGGCAATCAGCCCCAGCATTTT. The encoded protein is CASRNTGGGNQPQHF. The J gene is TRBJ1-5, the V gene TRBV6-1, with 8 bases fitting TRBD1. With 6 bases clipped from V and 2 bases from J, the junction kept 6 bases outside the gene matches. Germline V CDR1 and CDR2: MNHNS, SASEGT. CDR3 size: 15 residues.

In this sample, this clone turned up a few times. The V gene is TRBV4-2, the J gene TRBJ1-5; D not certain. V gave up 0 bases and J gave up 0 bases, with 6 bases separating them. CDR3 length equals 15 residues. Germline CDR1 reads LGHNA; CDR2 reads YNFKEQ. CDR3 residues: CASSQEESSNQPQHF. CDR3 bases: TGTGCCAGCAGCCAAGAGGAGAGTAGCAATCAGCCCCAGCATTTT.

In this sample, this clone turned up many times. A much larger clone lies one base from this, so it may be a read error. J is TRBJ2-7 and V is TRBV2; TRBD2 might be the D (5 bases). Germline V lookup: CDR1 SNHLY, CDR2 FYNNEI. The germline V and J ends were trimmed by 1 base and 2 bases, with 9 bases remaining between them. The CDR3 runs 14 residues. The CDR3 spells CASSEGGPPYEQYF. The CDR3 nucleotides are TGTGCCAGCAGTGAAGGAGGGCCCCCCTACGAGCAGTACTTC.

The chain carries TRBV6-2 or TRBV6-3 and TRBJ1-3; D unclear. The CDR3 contains 19 residues. Germline lookup yields CDR1 MNHEY and CDR2 SVGEGT. Trimming took off 5 bases at V and 0 bases at J, with 23 bases between the two ends. CDR3 nucleotide sequence: TGTGCCAGCAGTCCGACATGCGCTGCTACCCTGTCCTCTGGAAACACCATATATTTT. It translates to CASSPTCAATLSSGNTIYF.

V and J are TRBV30 and TRBJ1-2; 9 nucleotides line up with TRBD1. The CDR3 is 13 amino acids. The V gene's germline CDR1 is GTSNPN and CDR2 SVGIG (reference sequence). V lost 4 bases and J lost 8; bases outside the gene matches: 8. The CDR3 region is CAWNPGQGYGYTF. CDR3 coding DNA: TGTGCCTGGAATCCGGGACAGGGTTACGGCTACACCTTC.

J is TRBJ1-3 and V is TRBV3-1; D is uncertain. V lost 1 base and J 5 bases, leaving 6 bases between the germline ends. The germline CDR1 and CDR2 sequences are LGHDT and YNNKEL (reference sequence). The CDR3 loop spans 13 amino acids. DNA of the CDR3: TGTGCCAGCAGCCAAGGGGAGAGAAACACCATATATTTT. Translation gives CASSQGERNTIYF.

In its sample, this clone was seen many times. This chain connects TRBV5-6 to TRBJ1-2, with a tentative D call TRBD1 (5 bases). The CDR3 contains 13 residues. Trimming cost V 2 bases and J 2 bases, with 7 bases left between them. Germline loops: CDR1 SGHDT, CDR2 YYEEEE. CDR3 in DNA: TGTGCCAGCAGCTTTCAGGGCAACTATGGCTACACCTTC. It encodes CASSFQGNYGYTF.

The chain uses TRBV6-6 and TRBJ1-1; no clear D gene. CDR1 is MNHNY and CDR2 is SVGAGI in the germline V gene (reference sequence). Trimming cost V 2 bases and J 2 bases, with 6 bases left between them. The CDR3 is made up of 13 amino acids. The CDR3 coding sequence is TGTGCCAGCAGTTACACGGGTAACACTGAAGCTTTCTTT. Protein product: CASSYTGNTEAFF.

This clone was recorded at least ten times. The chain is built from TRBV5-4 and TRBJ2-7, with 7 bases identical to TRBD2. This CDR3 is built from 13 residues. The germline V gene encodes CDR1 SGHNT and CDR2 YYREEE (reference sequence). The ends lost 4 bases at V and 12 bases at J; junction bases unmatched: 13. The CDR3, as DNA: TGTGCCAGCAGCCGTTCGGGAGGTGGTTCGGGGTACTTC. It is translated as CASSRSGGGSGYF.

J is TRBJ2-7 and V is TRBV6-1, with 8 bases fitting TRBD1. Losses at the gene ends were 2 bases for V and 5 bases for J; bases not matched to a gene: 17. CDR1 is MNHNS and CDR2 is SASEGT in the germline V gene. The CDR3 is 18 residues long. In nucleotides, the CDR3 is TGTGCCAGCAGTGAATTGGGTGGGACAGGCGGCGGTAGAAACGAGCAGTACTTC. This sequence encodes CASSELGGTGGGRNEQYF.

In the case of this clone: The junction differs from germline at one of its ends, possibly a read error. The chain couples TRBV5-1 to TRBJ1-2; no definite D call. The CDR3 contains 14 residues. Germline CDR1 is SGHRS and CDR2 is YFSETQ. The chain's CDR3 is CASSFGWEDYGFTF. The CDR3 nucleotides read TGCGCCAGCAGCTTCGGGTGGGAGGACTATGGCTTCACCTTC.

By share, this clone ranks as medium-sized (0.01 to 0.1%). The CDR3 loop reads CASSPGATNEKLFF. The CDR3 coding sequence is TGTGCCAGCAGCCCAGGGGCAACTAATGAAAAACTGTTTTTT. V gene TRBV12-3 or TRBV12-4 combines with J gene TRBJ1-4, with D possibly TRBD1 on 6 matching bases. Between the trimmed V and J ends, which lost 6 bases and 0 bases, there was a span of 8 bases. The CDR3 has 14 residues.

This clone was detected only once. The V call is TRBV20-1, the J call TRBJ1-5; tentatively, D is TRBD1 (5 bases). V was pared by 3 bases and J by 0 bases, with 9 bases between. CDR3 length: 14 amino acids. Germline V gene sequence: CDR1 DFQATT, CDR2 SNEGSKA (reference sequence). The CDR3 spells CSASQGVSNQPQHF. As DNA, the CDR3 is TGCAGTGCTAGTCAAGGGGTTAGCAATCAGCCCCAGCATTTT.

This clone was counted at least ten times. This chain uses TRBV19 with TRBJ2-2; 8 bases agree with TRBD1. Per germline, CDR1 LNHDA and CDR2 SQIVND (reference sequence). The CDR3 runs 15 residues. Trimming took 7 bases from V and 3 from J; bases not matched to a gene: 7. DNA of the CDR3: TGTGCCAGTAAACTCGACAGGGGAGACACCGGGGAGCTGTTTTTT. It is translated as CASKLDRGDTGELFF.

Comment on this clone: A junction end diverges from the germline sequence, so it may reflect a read error. The CDR3, as DNA: TGCGCCAGCAGTTACATGGGGCATAACACTGAAGCTTTCTTT. It is translated as CASSYMGHNTEAFF. The genes are TRBV6-6 and TRBJ1-1; weak D call: TRBD1 (5 bases). Germline values: CDR1 MNHNY, CDR2 SVGAGI (reference sequence). The CDR3 loop spans 14 amino acids.

This clone was recorded a few times. The sample has other DNA sequences that encode this CDR3 too. The J gene is TRBJ2-2, the V gene TRBV24-1, with D possibly TRBD2 on 5 matching bases. CDR1 is KGHDR and CDR2 is SFDVKD in the germline V gene. This CDR3 comprises 11 residues. Trimming took 8 bases from V and 11 from J, leaving 11 bases between them. CDR3 loop: CATTAGRELFF. The CDR3 DNA sequence: TGTGCCACCACCGCGGGCCGTGAGCTGTTTTTT.

This clone appeared a few times. This chain uses TRBV4-2 with TRBJ2-5; maybe TRBD1 (6 bases). The CDR3 contains 17 residues. Germline CDR1 LGHNA, CDR2 YNFKEQ. V lost 5 bases and J lost 0, with 19 bases in between. CDR3: CASSTSPGTQYQETQYF. CDR3 DNA: TGTGCCAGCAGCACCTCCCCCGGGACACAGTACCAAGAGACCCAGTACTTC.

The rearrangement joins TRBV5-1 to TRBJ2-3; 11 bases match TRBD2. V was pared by 4 bases and J by 5 bases, with 6 bases of the junction left unmatched. CDR1 SGHRS and CDR2 YFSETQ come from the germline V gene. This CDR3 is 15 amino acids long. The CDR3 DNA reads as TGCGCCAGCAGCATACTAGCGGGGGTGGGAGATACGCAGTATTTT. As protein: CASSILAGVGDTQYF.

This clone was recorded at least ten times. The rearrangement joins TRBV20-1 to TRBJ2-7, with 12 bases aligning to TRBD2. The CDR3 runs to 13 residues. Germline CDR1 is DFQATT and CDR2 is SNEGSKA (reference sequence). Trimming removed 6 bases from V and 6 bases from J; junction bases left unmatched: 6. CDR3 DNA: TGCAGTGCCGCGGAACTAGCGGGGGGCGAGCAGTACTTC. Translated: CSAAELAGGEQYF.

The sample holds a few counts of this clone. A much larger clone sits a single nucleotide away, making a read error possible. The chain recombines TRBV14 with TRBJ2-1, with a tentative D call TRBD2 (6 bases). The germline V gene has CDR1 SGHDN and CDR2 FVKESK. V was cut by 6 bases and J by 8 bases, with 17 bases left in between. CDR3 size: 14 residues. As DNA, the CDR3 is TGTGCCAGCAGACCGACTGGGGAGGAGGATGAGCAGTTCTTC. The encoded protein is CASRPTGEEDEQFF.